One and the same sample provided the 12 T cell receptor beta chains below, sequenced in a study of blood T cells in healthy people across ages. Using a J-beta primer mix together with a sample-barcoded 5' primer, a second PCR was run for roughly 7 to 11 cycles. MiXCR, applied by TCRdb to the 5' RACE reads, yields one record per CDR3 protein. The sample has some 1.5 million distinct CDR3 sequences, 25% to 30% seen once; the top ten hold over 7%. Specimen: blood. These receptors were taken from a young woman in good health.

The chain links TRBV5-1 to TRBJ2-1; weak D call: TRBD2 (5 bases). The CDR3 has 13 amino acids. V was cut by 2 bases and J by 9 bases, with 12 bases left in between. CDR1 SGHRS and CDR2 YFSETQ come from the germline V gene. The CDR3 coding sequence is TGCGCCAGCAGCTTCGAGGGAACGGGTGAGCAGTTCTTC. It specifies CASSFEGTGEQFF.

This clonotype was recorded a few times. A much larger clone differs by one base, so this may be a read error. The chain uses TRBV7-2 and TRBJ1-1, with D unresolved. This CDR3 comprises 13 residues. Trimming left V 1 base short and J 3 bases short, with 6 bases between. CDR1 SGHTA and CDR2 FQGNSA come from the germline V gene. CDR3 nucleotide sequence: TGTGCCAGCAGCTTAGTGGCGGACACTGAAGCTTTCTTT. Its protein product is CASSLVADTEAFF.

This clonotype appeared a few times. The CDR3 bases are TGTGCCAGCAGCTTGAGAAACATCCCTGCGGCCCCCTCCTACAATGAGCAGTTCTTC. Amino acids: CASSLRNIPAAPSYNEQFF. The chain couples TRBV5-6 to TRBJ2-1; no clear D gene. The CDR3 runs 19 residues. In germline, CDR1 is SGHDT, CDR2 YYEEEE. Trimming took off 1 base at V and 0 bases at J, with 20 bases between the two ends. The entire variable domain, with the rest obtained from reference TRBV5-6 and TRBJ2-1, is as follows: DAGVTQSPTHLIKTRGQQVTLRCSPKSGHDTVSWYQQALGQGPQFIFQYYEEEERQRGNFPDRFSGHQFPNYSSELNVNALLLGDSALYLCASSLRNIPAAPSYNEQFFGPGTRLTVL.

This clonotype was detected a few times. The CDR3 loop is CASSLHRGGQFF. The DNA of the CDR3 is TGCGCCAGCAGCTTACATCGAGGGGGCCAGTTCTTC. V usage is TRBV5-1 and J usage is TRBJ2-1; TRBD1 agrees at 7 bases. After removal of 2 bases from V and 13 bases from J, the junction contained 6 bases not matched to a gene. The CDR3 is made up of 12 amino acids. CDR1 and CDR2 from the germline V gene are SGHRS and YFSETQ.

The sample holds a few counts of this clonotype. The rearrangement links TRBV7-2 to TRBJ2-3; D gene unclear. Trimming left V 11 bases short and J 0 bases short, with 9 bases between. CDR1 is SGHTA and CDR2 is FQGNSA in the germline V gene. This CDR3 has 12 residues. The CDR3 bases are TGTGCCGGACGAAGCAGCACAGATACGCAGTATTTT. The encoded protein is CAGRSSTDTQYF. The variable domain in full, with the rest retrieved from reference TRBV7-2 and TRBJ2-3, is GAGVSQSPSNKVTEKGKDVELRCDPISGHTALYWYRQSLGQGLEFLIYFQGNSAPDKSGLPSDRFSAERTGGSVSTLTIQRTQQEDSAVYLCAGRSSTDTQYFGPGTRLTVL.

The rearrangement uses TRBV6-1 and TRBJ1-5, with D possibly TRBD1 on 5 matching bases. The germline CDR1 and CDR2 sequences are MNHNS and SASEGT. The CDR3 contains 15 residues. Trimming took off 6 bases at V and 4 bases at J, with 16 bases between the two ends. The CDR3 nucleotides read TGTGCCAGCAGAAAAACCGGGACGCCAAATCAGCCCCAGCATTTT. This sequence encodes CASRKTGTPNQPQHF.

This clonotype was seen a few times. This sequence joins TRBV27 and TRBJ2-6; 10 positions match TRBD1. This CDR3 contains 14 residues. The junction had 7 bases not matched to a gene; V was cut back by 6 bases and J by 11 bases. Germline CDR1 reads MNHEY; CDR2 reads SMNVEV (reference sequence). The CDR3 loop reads CASRFTGTGDVLTF. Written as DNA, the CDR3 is TGTGCCAGCAGATTTACCGGGACAGGGGACGTCCTGACTTTC. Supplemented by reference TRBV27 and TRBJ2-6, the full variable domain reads EAQVTQNPRYLITVTGKKLTVTCSQNMNHEYMSWYRQDPGLGLRQIYYSMNVEVTDKGDVPEGYKVSRKEKRNFPLILESPSPNQTSLYFCASRFTGTGDVLTFGAGSRLTVL.

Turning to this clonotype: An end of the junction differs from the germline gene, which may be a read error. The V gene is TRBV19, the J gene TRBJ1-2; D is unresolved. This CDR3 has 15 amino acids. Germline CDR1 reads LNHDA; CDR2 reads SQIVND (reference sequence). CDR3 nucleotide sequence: TGTGCCAGTAGTAACCCCGGGGAAGGTTACTATGGCTGCACCTTC. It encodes CASSNPGEGYYGCTF.

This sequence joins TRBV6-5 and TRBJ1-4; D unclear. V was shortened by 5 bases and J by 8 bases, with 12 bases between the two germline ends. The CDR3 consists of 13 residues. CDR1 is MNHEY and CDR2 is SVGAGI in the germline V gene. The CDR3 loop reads CASSKRLGEKLFF. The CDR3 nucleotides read TGTGCCAGCAGTAAGAGGCTGGGGGAAAAACTGTTTTTT.

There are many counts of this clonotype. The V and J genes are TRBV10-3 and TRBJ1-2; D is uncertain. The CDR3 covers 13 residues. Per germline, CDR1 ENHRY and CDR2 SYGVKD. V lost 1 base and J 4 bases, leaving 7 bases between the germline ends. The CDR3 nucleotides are TGTGCCATCAGTGAGTTGATATCCTATGGCTACACCTTC. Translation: CAISELISYGYTF.

DNA for the CDR3: TGTGCCAGCAGCTTACAGCCCCCTGATGAAAAACTGTTTTTT. This codes for CASSLQPPDEKLFF. The chain combines TRBV7-9 with TRBJ1-4; no clear D. CDR3 length: 14 residues. V lost 2 bases to trimming and J lost 6 bases, with 10 bases between them. Germline V gives CDR1 SEHNR, CDR2 FQNEAQ (reference sequence).

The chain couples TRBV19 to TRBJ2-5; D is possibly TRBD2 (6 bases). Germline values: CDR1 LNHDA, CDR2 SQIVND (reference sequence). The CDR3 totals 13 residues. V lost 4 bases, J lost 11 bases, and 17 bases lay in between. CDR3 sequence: CASSTGTRREQYF. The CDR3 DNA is TGTGCCAGTAGTACCGGCACCCGGAGGGAGCAGTACTTC.